A single sample is the source of the 6 T cell receptor beta chains below, sequenced in a study of identifying expanded T cells in peripheral blood (dated by TCRdb to between 2018 and 2020). The method was the immunoSEQ multiplex PCR assay. The immuneACCESS repertoire file appears here via TCRdb, limited to in-frame rearrangements. These files lack a portion of the clones; in checked studies, under half of the deficit traces to unresolved V genes, and the cause of the others is not known. The sample table lists around 56,000 clones, over 75% of them with a count of one. Jointly, the top ten make up around a sixth of the sample. Sequencing was done on a sample of blood. The receptors were sampled from a person aged 18-70 years in good health.

The chain carries TRBV6-4 and TRBJ2-3; TRBD2 aligns across 12 bases. The CDR3 is made up of 15 amino acids. V lost 3 bases to trimming and J lost 4 bases; unmatched junction nucleotides: 2. Germline values: CDR1 MRHNA, CDR2 SNTAGT. This chain's CDR3 is CASSESSGGADTQYF. The CDR3 bases are TGTGCCAGCAGTGAGTCTAGCGGGGGGGCAGATACGCAGTATTTT.

The V and J genes are TRBV28 and TRBJ1-2; D uncertain. The CDR3 runs 14 residues. Trimming left V 7 bases short and J 4 bases short, with 16 bases between. The germline V gene encodes CDR1 MDHEN and CDR2 SYDVKM. The CDR3 reads CASTPPQRSYGYTF. CDR3 DNA: TGTGCCAGCACCCCACCGCAGAGGTCCTATGGCTACACCTTC.

The rearrangement uses TRBV5-3 and TRBJ2-2; no clear D gene. TRBV5-3 is an open reading frame, and its role is uncertain. V was pared by 4 bases and J by 1 base, with 14 bases between. CDR3 length: 16 residues. The CDR3 is CARSLRPKWNTGELFF. The CDR3 nucleotides are TGTGCCAGAAGCCTTCGACCAAAATGGAACACCGGGGAGCTGTTTTTT.

The chain uses TRBV6-5 and TRBJ2-2; 8 positions agree with TRBD2. The V gene end was trimmed by 7 bases and the J gene end by 4 bases; junction bases not matched to a gene: 8. Germline loops: CDR1 MNHEY, CDR2 SVGAGI. CDR3 length: 15 amino acids. The CDR3 here is CASTRSGSGTGELFF. In DNA, the CDR3 is TGTGCCAGCACCCGAAGCGGGAGCGGCACCGGGGAGCTGTTTTTT.

This clone was recorded only once. This chain uses TRBV27 with TRBJ2-7, with 8 bases fitting TRBD2. CDR1 and CDR2 (germline): MNHEY, SMNVEV (reference sequence). V lost 6 bases to trimming and J lost 2 bases; unmatched junction nucleotides: 3. The CDR3 totals 13 residues. The DNA of the CDR3 is TGTGCCAGCAGGGTGACTAGCGCCTACGAGCAGTACTTC. Its protein is CASRVTSAYEQYF.

J is TRBJ1-2 and V is TRBV5-6; 7 bases line up with TRBD1. The CDR3 has 18 residues. Germline-derived CDR1 and CDR2 are SGHDT and YYEEEE. V gave up 4 bases and J gave up 7 bases; unmatched junction bases: 22. CDR3 in DNA: TGTGCCAGCAGCCCCTCTACCGGGAGACAGGGATCTGGTAGTGGCTACACCTTC. This translates into CASSPSTGRQGSGSGYTF.